This passage covers 27 T cell receptor beta chains from one sample sequenced in a study of identifying expanded T cells in peripheral blood. Assay: immunoSEQ multiplex PCR; the TCRdb copy retains only in-frame clones and omits some. The table shows about 89,000 clones, with around 86% occurring only once. Material: blood. The receptors were gathered from a person aged 18-70 years in good health.

The gene calls are TRBV7-2 and TRBJ1-1, with a possible D match to TRBD1 (5 bases). Germline V gives CDR1 SGHTA, CDR2 FQGNSA. V shed 5 bases and J shed 0 bases, with 10 bases lying between them. The CDR3 is 14 amino acids. This chain's CDR3 is CASSPDRLNTEAFF. CDR3 DNA sequence: TGTGCCAGCAGCCCTGACAGACTGAACACTGAAGCTTTCTTT.

The genes are TRBV6-5 and TRBJ2-1; 12 bases map to TRBD2. With 4 bases clipped from V and 10 bases from J, the junction kept 2 bases outside the gene matches. The CDR3 sequence is 13 residues long. CDR1 and CDR2 (germline): MNHEY, SVGAGI. CDR3 loop: CASSSGLAGEQFF. The CDR3 nucleotides are TGTGCCAGCAGTTCTGGACTAGCGGGGGAGCAGTTCTTC.

The chain recombines TRBV19 with TRBJ1-5; a weak D match, TRBD1 (5 bases). Trimming took 0 bases from V and 0 from J, leaving 9 bases between them. This CDR3 region has 16 residues. Looked up from germline, CDR1 is LNHDA and CDR2 is SQIVND (reference sequence). The CDR3 reads CASSIEGVYSNQPQHF. CDR3 DNA sequence: TGTGCCAGTAGTATAGAGGGGGTCTATAGCAATCAGCCCCAGCATTTT. Looking up the rest from reference TRBV19 and TRBJ1-5 gives the full variable domain: DGGITQSPKYLFRKEGQNVTLSCEQNLNHDAMYWYRQDPGQGLRLIYYSQIVNDFQKGDIAEGYSVSREKKESFPLTVTSAQKNPTAFYLCASSIEGVYSNQPQHFGDGTRLSIL.

The genes are TRBV5-1 and TRBJ2-7; weak D call: TRBD2 (7 bases). The ends were cut back, 4 bases at V and 3 bases at J, with 20 bases in the middle. Per germline, CDR1 SGHRS and CDR2 YFSETQ. The CDR3 has 16 residues. The CDR3 reads CASSQGTGGSHYEQYF. For the CDR3, the DNA is TGCGCCAGCAGCCAAGGAACGGGGGGCTCCCACTACGAGCAGTACTTC.

CDR3 coding DNA: TGTGCCAGCAGCTTAAATTCGGGCGGGGCCTCCTACGAGCAGTACTTC. Amino acid sequence: CASSLNSGGASYEQYF. The chain recombines TRBV7-3 with TRBJ2-7; D perhaps matches TRBD2 (6 bases). This CDR3 region has 16 residues. V dropped 1 base and J dropped 0 bases, with 13 bases sitting between them. Looked up from germline, CDR1 is SGHTA and CDR2 is FQGTGA.

The rearrangement joins TRBV4-3 to TRBJ2-5; 7 nucleotides align to TRBD2. The CDR3 has 13 residues. Germline V gene sequence: CDR1 LGHNA, CDR2 YSLEER. Germline trimming cut 1 base from V and 4 bases from J; bases unmatched to any gene: 0. CDR3 bases: TGCGCCAGCAGCCAAGGACTAGCAGAGACCCAGTACTTC. Amino acid sequence: CASSQGLAETQYF.

This clone was counted once. The chain employs TRBV7-9 and TRBJ2-7; 8 positions agree with TRBD1. J lost 3 bases, V lost 6 bases, and 4 bases had no gene match. CDR1 is SEHNR and CDR2 is FQNEAQ in the germline V gene (reference sequence). The CDR3 is made up of 13 amino acids. The CDR3 reads CASRDRENYEQYF. The CDR3, as DNA: TGTGCCAGCAGGGACAGGGAAAACTACGAGCAGTACTTC.

This chain joins TRBV7-9 and TRBJ1-1; tentatively, D is TRBD1 (6 bases). The CDR3 is 16 amino acids. The V gene lost 2 bases and the J gene lost 2 bases, with 15 bases spanning the gap. CDR1 is SEHNR, CDR2 FQNEAQ, per germline (reference sequence). CDR3 sequence reads: CASSLRGGAANTEAFF. The CDR3 region has the DNA TGTGCCAGCAGCTTAAGGGGGGGAGCAGCTAACACTGAAGCTTTCTTT.

This clone has a single count. The chain uses TRBV28 and TRBJ2-1; 12 positions match TRBD1. V trimming: 6 bases; J trimming: 9 bases; junction bases outside the gene matches: 9. Germline assignment: CDR1 MDHEN and CDR2 SYDVKM. This CDR3 is built from 15 residues. CDR3 residues: CASSFRDRGLGEQFF. The CDR3 region has the DNA TGTGCCAGCAGCTTCCGGGACAGGGGGCTTGGTGAGCAGTTCTTC.

The gene calls are TRBV7-2 and TRBJ1-1, with D possibly TRBD1 on 5 matching bases. This CDR3 is built from 15 residues. In germline, CDR1 is SGHTA, CDR2 FQGNSA. The germline V and J ends were trimmed by 1 base and 5 bases, with 14 bases remaining between them. The CDR3 bases are TGTGCCAGCAGCTTAGTGGGGGGTAGAAGGACTGAAGCTTTCTTT. It is translated as CASSLVGGRRTEAFF.

The CDR3 DNA sequence: TGTGCCAGCCGAGAGGACAGGTCCTACAATGAGCAGTTCTTC. Its protein product is CASREDRSYNEQFF. The gene calls are TRBV6-5 and TRBJ2-1, with 7 nucleotides matching TRBD1. The CDR3 runs to 14 residues. The ends lost 8 bases at V and 1 base at J; junction bases unmatched: 5. Per the germline V gene, CDR1 is MNHEY and CDR2 is SVGAGI.

The V gene is TRBV27, the J gene TRBJ2-7, with D tentatively TRBD2 (6 bases). The germline CDR1 and CDR2 sequences are MNHEY and SMNVEV (reference sequence). The CDR3 has 16 residues. V gave up 4 bases and J gave up 7 bases, with 23 bases separating them. The CDR3 coding sequence is TGTGCCAGCAGTTCCTTATCGACCTCCCGGGGGTGGGAGCAGTACTTC. It yields the protein CASSSLSTSRGWEQYF.

J is TRBJ1-3 and V is TRBV6-1; D may be TRBD1 (6 bases). CDR1 is MNHNS, CDR2 SASEGT, per germline. CDR3 length: 14 residues. V lost 3 bases and J lost 4, with 10 bases in between. CDR3 sequence: CASSEAGGGNTIYF. In nucleotides, the CDR3 is TGTGCCAGCAGTGAGGCGGGGGGCGGAAACACCATATATTTT.

As DNA, the CDR3 is TGTGCCAGCGGCTTAGCGGGGGCAAGGGATGAGCAGTTCTTC. Encoded protein: CASGLAGARDEQFF. This chain links TRBV6-5 with TRBJ2-1; 9 bases match TRBD2. Per germline, CDR1 MNHEY and CDR2 SVGAGI. The ends lost 8 bases at V and 8 bases at J; junction bases unmatched: 10. CDR3 length: 14 residues.

The V call is TRBV4-3, the J call TRBJ1-1, with a weak D call TRBD1 (5 bases). Germline lookup yields CDR1 LGHNA and CDR2 YSLEER. This CDR3 contains 15 residues. Trimming pared 2 bases from V and 4 bases from J, leaving 14 bases between. The CDR3 here is CASSQWLGTPTEAFF. CDR3 bases: TGCGCCAGCAGCCAATGGCTAGGGACCCCCACTGAAGCTTTCTTT.

The chain employs TRBV29-1 and TRBJ2-3; 8 bases line up with TRBD2. The ends lost 4 bases at V and 6 bases at J; junction bases unmatched: 9. Germline CDR1 reads SQVTM; CDR2 reads ANQGSEA. The CDR3 runs 14 residues. For the CDR3, the DNA is TGCAGCGTTGGAGGGGGACTAGACGTCGATACGCAGTATTTT. Translating it yields CSVGGGLDVDTQYF.

This chain links TRBV5-4 with TRBJ1-1; D gene uncertain. Germline assignment: CDR1 SGHNT and CDR2 YYREEE (reference sequence). The CDR3 spans 14 residues. Trimming pared 4 bases from V and 0 bases from J, leaving 10 bases between. CDR3 nucleotides: TGTGCCAGCAGCGCCGGAAGGGTGAACACTGAAGCTTTCTTT. It yields the protein CASSAGRVNTEAFF. Drawing the rest from reference TRBV5-4 and TRBJ1-1, the complete variable domain is ETGVTQSPTHLIKTRGQQVTLRCSSQSGHNTVSWYQQALGQGPQFIFQYYREEENGRGNFPPRFSGLQFPNYSSELNVNALELDDSALYLCASSAGRVNTEAFFGQGTRLTVV.

This clone appeared a few times. The chain is built from TRBV9 and TRBJ1-6; tentatively, D is TRBD1 (5 bases). Germline CDR1 is SGDLS and CDR2 is YYNGEE. The V end lost 0 bases, the J end lost 4 bases, and 14 bases lay between the germline ends. The CDR3 contains 17 residues. Here the CDR3 reads CASSVDPQGLYNSPLHF. The CDR3 bases are TGTGCCAGCAGCGTAGATCCGCAGGGACTTTATAATTCACCCCTCCACTTT.

The chain joins TRBV19 to TRBJ1-2, with D perhaps matching TRBD1 (5 bases). CDR3 length: 14 amino acids. CDR1 and CDR2 from the germline V gene are LNHDA and SQIVND (reference sequence). Trimming took 7 bases from V and 6 from J, leaving 18 bases between them. In nucleotides, the CDR3 is TGTGCCAGTACCCCGACGGGGGATTTACATGGCTACACCTTC. The encoded protein is CASTPTGDLHGYTF.

In this sample, this clone turned up a few times. J is TRBJ2-7 and V is TRBV11-2, with D unclear. CDR1 is SGHAT and CDR2 is FQNNGV in the germline V gene. The V and J ends lost 1 base and 6 bases respectively, with 16 bases between them. The CDR3 totals 15 residues. The CDR3 DNA follows: TGTGCCAGCAGCTTAGTTTCGGGTTTTAGGGTCGAGCAGTACTTC. Protein sequence: CASSLVSGFRVEQYF.

V gene TRBV4-1 combines with J gene TRBJ1-4, with TRBD1 identical over 7 bases. CDR1 MGHRA and CDR2 YSYEKL come from the germline V gene. Trimming took 3 bases from V and 14 from J; bases not matched to a gene: 6. The CDR3 runs 12 residues. CDR3 in amino acids: CASSQPGQALFF. Here the CDR3 DNA reads TGCGCCAGCAGCCAGCCAGGACAGGCCCTGTTTTTT.

The chain is built from TRBV28 and TRBJ2-4; D is possibly TRBD1 (5 bases). The CDR3 length is 13 residues. From germline, CDR1 is MDHEN and CDR2 SYDVKM. V was cut by 6 bases and J by 6 bases, with 12 bases left in between. CDR3 sequence (DNA): TGTGCCAGCAGGGAAACAGGATTAAACATTCAGTACTTC. This codes for CASRETGLNIQYF.

The genes are TRBV28 and TRBJ1-2; D uncertain. Germline V gene lookup returns CDR1 MDHEN and CDR2 SYDVKM. The CDR3 length is 11 residues. Trimming left V 5 bases short and J 5 bases short, with 6 bases between. CDR3 residues: CASSLAYGYTF. The CDR3 nucleotides are TGTGCCAGCAGTCTAGCTTATGGCTACACCTTC.

The chain uses TRBV30 and TRBJ1-6; tentative D call: TRBD1 (5 bases). Trimming removed 3 bases at V and 11 bases at J, with 14 bases between. The CDR3 has 13 residues. Germline assignment: CDR1 GTSNPN and CDR2 SVGIG (reference sequence). The CDR3: CAWRLGTWAPLHF. Written as DNA, the CDR3 is TGTGCCTGGAGGCTAGGGACCTGGGCACCCCTCCACTTT.

The rearrangement uses TRBV29-1 and TRBJ2-5; perhaps TRBD2 as D (5 bases). Germline V lookup: CDR1 SQVTM, CDR2 ANQGSEA. The CDR3 length is 12 residues. Trimming removed 4 bases at V and 5 bases at J, with 11 bases between. The CDR3 DNA reads as TGCAGCGTTGGGCTAGCAGAGGAGACCCAGTACTTC. Protein product: CSVGLAEETQYF.

The J gene is TRBJ1-4, the V gene TRBV14, with D unresolved. Trimming pared 2 bases from V and 7 bases from J, leaving 11 bases between. This CDR3 region has 14 residues. The V gene's germline CDR1 is SGHDN and CDR2 FVKESK. CDR3 sequence (DNA): TGTGCCAGCAGCCAAACATGGGAGGGTGAAAAACTGTTTTTT. Protein: CASSQTWEGEKLFF.

This clone came up once. The chain joins TRBV11-3 to TRBJ2-5; D gene unclear. The CDR3 sequence is 14 residues long. Germline CDR1 is SGHNT and CDR2 is YENEEA. Trimming cost V 5 bases and J 1 base, with 11 bases left between them. CDR3 protein: CASSPLWSQETQYF. The CDR3 bases are TGTGCCAGCAGCCCCCTATGGAGCCAAGAGACCCAGTACTTC.